A selection of T cell receptor beta chains follows, all from one sample in a study of CD4+ T cells in melanoma. Using immunoSEQ multiplex PCR, the repertoire was profiled, and TCRdb retains in-frame clones only, with some absent. The repertoire holds some 15,000 clones, approximately 80% seen once, with 6.4% in the top ten. Sequenced material: cells from a culture (not recorded whether cultured in vitro). These receptors all stem from a human donor with melanoma. Each CDR3 is given with its conserved first and last residue. Expanded clones are given a class, and other clones once, few, many or no size at all.

TRBJ1-2 once TRBV30 CAWSLSGGLSNGYTF
TRBJ1-1 - TRBV6-4 CASSDSLGSRDRVNTEAFF
TRBJ2-7 - TRBV9 CASSPVVAGGEQYF
TRBJ1-4 once TRBV30 CAWRGPGINEKLFF
TRBJ2-1 - TRBV11-2 CASSPYKNEQFF
TRBJ2-2 - TRBV30 CAWSVQGQWNTGELFF
TRBJ1-2 - TRBV7-9 CASTVQGDYGYTF
TRBJ1-4 - TRBV7-9 CASSLSVQGEKLFF
TRBJ2-1 - TRBV30 CAWRSAGGPGNEQFF
TRBJ2-1 few TRBV5-1 CASSLASSNEQFF
TRBJ1-4 - TRBV4-1 CASSQRANTGTENEKLFF
TRBJ2-7 - TRBV6-5 CASTKGDEQYF
TRBJ1-5 - TRBV19 CASSIAGLHQPQHF
TRBJ1-2 - TRBV6-6 CASSLVTGGNYGYTF
TRBJ2-2 - TRBV7-2 CASSGGGGVAGELFF
TRBJ1-1 few TRBV7-9 CASSVGTANTEAFF
TRBJ2-5 - TRBV7-7 CASSLEGTRGETQYF
TRBJ2-3 - TRBV7-9 CASSSGTSGAGDTQYF
TRBJ1-3 - TRBV30 CAWSVRRGGLTIYF
TRBJ2-3 - TRBV2 CASSEAGPPGDTQYF
TRBJ1-4 - TRBV15 CATSRGRGPGEKLFF
TRBJ1-3 - TRBV30 CAWSVRNGNTIYF
TRBJ2-2 - TRBV6-5 CASGYFGGGASGELFF
TRBJ2-7 - TRBV18 CASSPPSARVGSYEQYF
TRBJ1-3 once TRBV5-1 CASSGTGDQPGNTIYF
TRBJ2-5 few TRBV2 CARTSGAFQETQYF
TRBJ1-2 - TRBV7-3 CASSSYITTKSSTF
TRBJ1-1 few TRBV6-6 CASSHQRTGLNTEAFF
TRBJ1-1 - TRBV20-1 CSVPLNTEAFF
TRBJ2-7 - TRBV10-2 CASSDGQVPLYEQYF
TRBJ1-4 - TRBV6-5 CASSYWDGEKLFF
TRBJ2-7 - TRBV7-8 CASSPRPDRGIYEQYF
TRBJ2-2 - TRBV9 CASSTRGDTNTGELFF
TRBJ1-2 once TRBV28 CASSSPLSSGPLNYGYTF
TRBJ2-1 - TRBV7-6 CASSLVGGTYNEQFF